This T cell receptor beta chain was found in a study of cytomegalovirus exposure and HLA in healthy donors. Assay used: immunoSEQ multiplex PCR; TCRdb lists only in-frame clones, some missing. The sample holds about 49,000 clones, nearly 95% seen once. V was trimmed by 2 bases and J by 3 bases, leaving 7 bases between them. CDR3 size: 13 residues. CDR1 is SGHVS, CDR2 FNYEAQ, per germline. Sequencing was performed on PBMCs. This rearrangement joins TRBV7-6 to TRBJ1-2; D not certain. This receptor was identified in a woman aged 18-29 years in good health and CMV-seropositive. CDR3 sequence: CASSLTGDYGYTF. In nucleotides, the CDR3 is TGTGCCAGCAGCTTAACGGGAGACTATGGCTACACCTTC.